This paragraph covers one T cell receptor (beta chain) sequence. The antigen remains unidentified. UMI-tagged TRB cDNA libraries were built via 5' RACE. TCRdb reprocessed the 5' RACE reads, with one entry per CDR3 protein and no DNA. In total, the table holds tens of thousands of distinct CDR3 sequences. The sample comes from a study of CXCR3-negative and CXCR3-positive naive CD8 T cells. Study summary: The dataset comprises 110 million to 150 million TRB reads in total, with about 1.5 +/- 0.3 million reads per library. Notes on the study in general: TRB CDR3s were more hydrophobic in CXCR3-positive than in CXCR3-negative naive cells.

CDR3 length: 18 residues. Germline CDR1 reads MNHEY; CDR2 reads SVGEGT. The chain uses TRBV6-2 or TRBV6-3 and TRBJ2-5; TCRdb outputs TRBD2, but without DNA this stays unchecked. The source is a human donor in good health. Some clones in this sample may be carry-over from other donors' samples. Material: naive CXCR3+ CD8+ T cells from blood. The subset denotes: CD45RO-CCR7+CD27+CD95- naive CD8+ T cells expressing CXCR3 (TNR3+). The CDR3 protein is CASSPGTSGVTLQETQYF.